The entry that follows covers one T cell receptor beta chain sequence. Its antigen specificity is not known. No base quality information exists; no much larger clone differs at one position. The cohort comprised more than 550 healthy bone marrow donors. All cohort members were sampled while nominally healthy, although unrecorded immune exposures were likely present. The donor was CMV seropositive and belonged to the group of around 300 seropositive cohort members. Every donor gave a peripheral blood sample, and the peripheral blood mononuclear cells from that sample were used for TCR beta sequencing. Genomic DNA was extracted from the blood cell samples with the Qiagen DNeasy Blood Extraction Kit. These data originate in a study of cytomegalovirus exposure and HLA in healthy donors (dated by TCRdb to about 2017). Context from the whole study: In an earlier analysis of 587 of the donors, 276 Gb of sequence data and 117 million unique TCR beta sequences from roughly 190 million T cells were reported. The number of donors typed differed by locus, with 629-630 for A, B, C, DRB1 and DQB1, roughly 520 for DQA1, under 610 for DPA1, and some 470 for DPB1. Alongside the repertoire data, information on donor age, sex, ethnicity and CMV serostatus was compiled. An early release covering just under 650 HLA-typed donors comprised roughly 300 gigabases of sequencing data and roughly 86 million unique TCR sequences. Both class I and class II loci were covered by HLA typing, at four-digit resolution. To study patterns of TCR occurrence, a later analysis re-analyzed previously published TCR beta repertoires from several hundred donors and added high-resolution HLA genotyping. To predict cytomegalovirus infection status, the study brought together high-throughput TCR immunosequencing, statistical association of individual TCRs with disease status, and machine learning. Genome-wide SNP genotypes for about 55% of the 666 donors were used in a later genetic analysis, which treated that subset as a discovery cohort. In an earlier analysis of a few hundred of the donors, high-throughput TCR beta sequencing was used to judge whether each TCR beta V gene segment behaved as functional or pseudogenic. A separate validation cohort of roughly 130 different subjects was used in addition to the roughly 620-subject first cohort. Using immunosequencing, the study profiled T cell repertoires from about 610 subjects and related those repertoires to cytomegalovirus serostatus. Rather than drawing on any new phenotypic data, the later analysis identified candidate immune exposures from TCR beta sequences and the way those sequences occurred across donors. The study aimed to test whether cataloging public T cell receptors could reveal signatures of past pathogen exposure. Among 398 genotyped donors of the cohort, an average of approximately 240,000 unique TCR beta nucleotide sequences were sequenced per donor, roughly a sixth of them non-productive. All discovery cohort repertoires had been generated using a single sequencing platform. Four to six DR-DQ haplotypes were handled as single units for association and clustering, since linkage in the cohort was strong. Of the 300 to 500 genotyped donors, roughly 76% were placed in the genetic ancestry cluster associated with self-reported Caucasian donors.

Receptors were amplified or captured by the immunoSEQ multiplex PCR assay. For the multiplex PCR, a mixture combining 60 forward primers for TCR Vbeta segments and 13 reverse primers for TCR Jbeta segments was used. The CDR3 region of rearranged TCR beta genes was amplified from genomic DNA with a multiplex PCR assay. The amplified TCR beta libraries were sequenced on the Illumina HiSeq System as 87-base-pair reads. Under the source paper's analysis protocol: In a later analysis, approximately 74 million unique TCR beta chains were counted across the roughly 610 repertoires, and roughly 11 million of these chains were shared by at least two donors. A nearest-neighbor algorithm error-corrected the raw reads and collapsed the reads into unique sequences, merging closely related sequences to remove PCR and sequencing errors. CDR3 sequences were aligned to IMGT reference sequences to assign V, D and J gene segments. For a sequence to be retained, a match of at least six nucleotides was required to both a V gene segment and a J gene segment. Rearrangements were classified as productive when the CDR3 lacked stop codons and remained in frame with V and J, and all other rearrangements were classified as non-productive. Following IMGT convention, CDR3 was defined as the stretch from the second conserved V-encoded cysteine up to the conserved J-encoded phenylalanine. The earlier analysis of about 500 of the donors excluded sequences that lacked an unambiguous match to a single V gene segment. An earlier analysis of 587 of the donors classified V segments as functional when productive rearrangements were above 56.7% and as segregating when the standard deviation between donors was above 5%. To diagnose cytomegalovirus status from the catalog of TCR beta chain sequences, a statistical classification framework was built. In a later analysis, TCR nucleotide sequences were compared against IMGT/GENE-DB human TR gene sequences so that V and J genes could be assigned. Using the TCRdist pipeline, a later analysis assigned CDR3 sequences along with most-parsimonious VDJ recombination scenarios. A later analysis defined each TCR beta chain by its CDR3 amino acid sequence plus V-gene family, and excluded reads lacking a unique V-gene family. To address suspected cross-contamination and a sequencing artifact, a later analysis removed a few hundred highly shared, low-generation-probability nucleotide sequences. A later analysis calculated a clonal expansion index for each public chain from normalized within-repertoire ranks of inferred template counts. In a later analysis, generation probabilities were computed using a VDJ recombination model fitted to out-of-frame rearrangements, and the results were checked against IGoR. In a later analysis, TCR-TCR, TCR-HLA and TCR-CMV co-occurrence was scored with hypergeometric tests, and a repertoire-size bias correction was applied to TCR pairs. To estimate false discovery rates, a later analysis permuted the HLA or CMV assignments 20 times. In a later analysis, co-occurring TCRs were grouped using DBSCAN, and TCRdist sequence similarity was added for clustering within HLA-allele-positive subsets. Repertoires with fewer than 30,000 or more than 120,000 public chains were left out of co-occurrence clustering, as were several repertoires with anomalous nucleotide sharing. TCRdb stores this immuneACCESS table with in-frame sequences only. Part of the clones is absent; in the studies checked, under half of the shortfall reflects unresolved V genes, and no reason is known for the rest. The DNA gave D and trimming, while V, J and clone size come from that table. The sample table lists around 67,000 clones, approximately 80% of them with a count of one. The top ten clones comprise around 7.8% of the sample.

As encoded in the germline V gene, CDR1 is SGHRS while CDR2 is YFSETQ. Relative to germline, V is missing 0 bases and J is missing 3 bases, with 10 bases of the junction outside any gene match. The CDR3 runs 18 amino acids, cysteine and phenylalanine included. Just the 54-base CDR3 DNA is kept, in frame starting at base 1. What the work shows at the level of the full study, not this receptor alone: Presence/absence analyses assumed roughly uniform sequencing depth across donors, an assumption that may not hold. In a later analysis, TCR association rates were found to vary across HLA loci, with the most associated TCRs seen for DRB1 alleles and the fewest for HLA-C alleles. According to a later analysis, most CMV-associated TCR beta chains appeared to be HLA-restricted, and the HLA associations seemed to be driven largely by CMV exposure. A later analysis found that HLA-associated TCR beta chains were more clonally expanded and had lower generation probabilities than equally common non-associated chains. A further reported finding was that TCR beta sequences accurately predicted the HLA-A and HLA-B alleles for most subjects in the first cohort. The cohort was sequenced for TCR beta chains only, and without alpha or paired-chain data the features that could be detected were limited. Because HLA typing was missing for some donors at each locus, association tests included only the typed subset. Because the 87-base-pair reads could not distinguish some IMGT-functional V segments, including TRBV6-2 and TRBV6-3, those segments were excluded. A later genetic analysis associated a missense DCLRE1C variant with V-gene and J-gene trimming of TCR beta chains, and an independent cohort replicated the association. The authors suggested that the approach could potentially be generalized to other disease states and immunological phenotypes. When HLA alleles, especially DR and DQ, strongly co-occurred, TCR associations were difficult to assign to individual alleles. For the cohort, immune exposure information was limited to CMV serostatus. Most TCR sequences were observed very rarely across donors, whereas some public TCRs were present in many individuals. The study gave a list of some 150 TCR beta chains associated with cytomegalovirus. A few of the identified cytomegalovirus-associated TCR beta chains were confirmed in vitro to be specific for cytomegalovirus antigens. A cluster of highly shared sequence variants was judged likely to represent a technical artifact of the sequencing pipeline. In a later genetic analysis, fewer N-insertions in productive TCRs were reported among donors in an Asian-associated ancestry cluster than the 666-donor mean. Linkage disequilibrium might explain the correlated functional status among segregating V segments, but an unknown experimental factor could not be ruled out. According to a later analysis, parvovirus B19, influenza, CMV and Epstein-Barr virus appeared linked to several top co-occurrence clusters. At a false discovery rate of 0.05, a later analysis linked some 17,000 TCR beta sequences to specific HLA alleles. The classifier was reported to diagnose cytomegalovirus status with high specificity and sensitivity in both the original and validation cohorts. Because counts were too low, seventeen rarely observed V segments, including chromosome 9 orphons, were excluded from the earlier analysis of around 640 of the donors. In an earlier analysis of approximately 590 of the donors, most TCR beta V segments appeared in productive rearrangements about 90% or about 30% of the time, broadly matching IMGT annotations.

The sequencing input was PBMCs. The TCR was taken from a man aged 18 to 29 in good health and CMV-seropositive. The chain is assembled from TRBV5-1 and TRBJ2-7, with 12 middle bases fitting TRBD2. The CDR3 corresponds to CASSLVASGRAVVYEQYF. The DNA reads TGCGCCAGCAGCTTGGTGGCTAGCGGGAGGGCCGTGGTCTACGAGCAGTACTTC.